Below, one T cell receptor beta chain is given with its context. This clonotype was recorded many times. Its antigen is currently not known. No per-base quality is available; no much larger clone lies one base away. Interpreted using the paper, the time point label stands for: newly diagnosed GD, antithyroid drugs for less than 3 months. For both TCR sequencing and RNA sequencing, RNA was extracted from PBMCs in TRIzol. The diagnosis of Graves' disease was made according to American Thyroid Association guidelines. Patients were recruited from an endocrinology department in Xi'an, China. Each patient gave approximately 10 milliliters of peripheral blood, collected in an EDTA anticoagulant tube. Ficoll Paque Plus density gradient separation was used to isolate PBMCs, and no further T cell sorting was performed. An Agilent 2100 Bioanalyzer and agarose gel were used to check RNA quality, and a NanoDrop 2000 was used to measure RNA concentration.

Libraries were built with multiplex PCR. The sequencer listed for this sample is Illumina HiSeq 4000. CDR3 regions were amplified by Arm-PCR with iRepertoire HTBI primers to construct TCR beta libraries. Before sequencing, the PCR products underwent gel purification. The study's own analysis went as follows. Gene usage analysis of CDR3 amino acid clonotypes used the approximately 56 TRBV and 14 TRBJ segments found across samples. Filtered high-quality paired reads were merged into contigs using COPE and FqMerger. Contigs were aligned with BLAST to IMGT TRBV, TRBD and TRBJ reference genes, and CDR3 was defined per IMGT. Any clonotype with a frequency above 0.1% was counted as a highly expanded clone. Shannon entropy was used to measure repertoire diversity, and the Gini coefficient was used to measure V-J evenness. A clonotype was considered public if more than one individual shared it. TCRdb's own reprocessing of the public reads used fastp at Q25 and MiXCR and kept productive beta chains. Records with the same CDR3 protein are collapsed into one entry carrying the most frequent genes and DNA. Here the V and J calls rest on TCRdb's processing, not on the authors' analysis. The sample records 520,000 or so distinct CDR3 sequences, around 12% of which are singletons. Of the sample, around 10% is held by the ten largest clones.

This sample is drawn from a study of regulatory T cells in long-lasting Graves disease (dated by TCRdb to about 2021). Background on the whole study: In the newly diagnosed Graves' disease group, patients had been taking antithyroid drugs for less than 3 months. Persistent Graves' disease patients were compared with newly diagnosed Graves' disease patients by peripheral blood TCR sequencing and RNA sequencing. The study was registered as a clinical trial and conducted in China. A total of approximately 35 samples were covered by TCR sequencing, comprising approximately 13 persistent and around 20 newly diagnosed Graves' disease patients. Summary of the overall study and its limitations: Patients with persistent disease shared more public clonotypes (about 3,000) than newly diagnosed patients did (966). Persistent disease showed preferential use of TRBV28, TRBJ1-2 and TRBJ2-5, whereas newly diagnosed disease favored TRBV20-1 and TRBJ2-1. The authors noted that the small sample size was a limitation that may lower accuracy. Only peripheral blood was studied, because thyroid tissue, the primary lesion, was inaccessible. Sequencing and analysis were limited to the TCR beta chain. Compared with newly diagnosed patients, persistent Graves' disease patients had lower TCR Shannon entropy and fewer highly expanded clones, which suggests clonal expansion.

Unmatched junction bases come to 13, with V trimmed by 1 base and J by 6 bases. The CDR3 runs 17 residues from the cysteine to the phenylalanine. Of all the DNA, just the CDR3 is kept, 51 bases in frame from base 1. From a lookup of the germline V gene, CDR1 and CDR2 are SGHTA and FQGNSA. These same data were also listed under a study on T cells in Graves' hyperthyroidism and ophthalmopathy. The second study also describes: Stable Graves' hyperthyroidism was defined as no progression to ophthalmopathy during 18 months of follow-up. Hyperthyroidism patients were aged 18 to 65 years and newly diagnosed, with disease duration of less than 2 months. Exclusion was applied to patients with uncontrolled infections, other autoimmune diseases, pregnancy or lactation. Diagnoses were based on clinical symptoms, serum thyroxine and TRAb, thyroid ultrasound and orbital computed tomography. A first-round RT-PCR of the TCR CDR3 used the HTBI primer set with the Qiagen OneStep RT-PCR kit. Most expanded thyroid clonotypes (frequency above 0.001) were also detected in blood, suggesting blood repertoires may reflect thyroid immune responses. A model built on a 13 V-J signature distinguished ophthalmopathy from stable hyperthyroidism, reaching about 88% sensitivity and approximately 83% specificity in cross-validation and 80%/75% in testing. In validation, the model predicted progression to ophthalmopathy with roughly 70% sensitivity and 72% to 85% specificity, a median of around 6.6 months before onset. To identify TCR V-J signatures that set the groups apart, the researchers used a discovery cohort of 100 patients, made up of 43 with Graves' ophthalmopathy and about 59 with stable Graves' hyperthyroidism. Prospective prediction of ophthalmopathy was tested in an independent validation cohort consisting of 18 to 20 hyperthyroidism patients and some 15 patients who later progressed to ophthalmopathy. The 95 to 100 discovery patients were divided at random into training and test sets in a 7:3 ratio. The study also compared thyroid tissue and blood T-cell repertoires from a handful of Graves' hyperthyroidism patients. After blood sampling, hyperthyroidism patients were treated with methimazole at a starting dose of 30 mg daily, and ophthalmopathy patients were treated with high-dose intravenous methylprednisolone. A second multiplex PCR round built the libraries, followed by size selection and purification. Libraries were sequenced paired-end with 100 bp reads on an Illumina HiSeq2000. SOAPnuke was used to process the raw data, with reads discarded if the reads contained adapters or uncalled bases, had a mean Phred below 15, or lacked an exact constant-primer or identifier match. COPE v1.2.5 was used to merge the high-quality paired reads, and each unique nucleotide sequence was defined as a clonotype. MiTCR v1.1 was used to align the clonotypes against IMGT TRBV, TRBD and TRBJ reference segments. Only V-J combinations with frequency above 0.0001, covering 99% to 99.2% of repertoires, were analysed. A TCS score was defined as the ratio between F50 (clonal expansion) and ExV (chaos), using BLOSUM62-based TCRdist between CDR3 peptides within each V-J. Welch's t-statistics and random forest reduced fewer than 550 V-J features to roughly 13, which were used in a naive Bayes classifier (R e1071). No statistical method was used to fix the sample size in advance, and group allocation was not hidden from the investigators. TCR Vbeta CDR3 sequencing of roughly 140 peripheral blood samples (roughly 41 ophthalmopathy, about 75 hyperthyroidism and 17 progressor patients) is reported in the paper.

Recombination linked TRBV7-2 to TRBJ2-3, with 7 middle bases fitting TRBD2. The clonotype was recovered from a woman in her 30s with Graves disease. Donor details come from another sample of the same person, matched by shared clones. Here the sequenced sample was peripheral blood mononuclear cells (PBMCs), taken at new diagnosis, from a patient treated with antithyroid drugs. The CDR3 protein sequence reads: CASSLVRPGGSFDTQYF. In nucleotides, the sequence is TGTGCCAGCAGCTTAGTTCGTCCGGGCGGGAGCTTCGATACGCAGTATTTT.